This T cell receptor beta chain was sequenced during a study of molecular identifiers for immune sequencing clone quantification. TCRdb re-called the PCR reads with MiXCR, one entry per CDR3 protein. The data show some 580,000 distinct CDR3 sequences, about 25% seen once. The origin of this receptor is a human donor in good health. Some libraries in this study had Jurkat cell RNA spiked in. The material sequenced was naive CD8+ T cells from blood, with Jurkat cell RNA spiked in. Subset indicated: FACS-sorted CD8+CD4-CCR7+CD45RA+ naive T cells.

The CDR3 reads CASSMGQGYWSGELFF. The CDR3 bases are TGTGCCAGCAGCATGGGACAGGGATATTGGTCCGGGGAGCTGTTTTTT. The chain has TRBV11-3 and TRBJ2-2; 9 nucleotides agree with TRBD1. V shed 5 bases, J shed 6 bases, and the junction held 10 bases outside the gene matches. The CDR3 extends over 16 amino acids. Per the germline V gene, CDR1 is SGHNT and CDR2 is YENEEA.